This entry features one T cell receptor beta chain sequence. TCRdb re-derived calls from the RT-PCR reads in MiXCR, one entry per CDR3 protein. The sample records about 240,000 distinct CDR3 sequences, more than 9% being singletons. The data originate from a study of response to subunit inactivated influenza vaccine. The CDR3 sequence is 16 residues long. Germline CDR1 is SNHLY and CDR2 is FYNNEI. V was pared by 3 bases and J by 1 base, with 5 bases of the junction left unmatched. The clonotype comes from a man aged 45-65 years who received an inactivated influenza vaccine. Sample: non-naive T cells sorted from PBMCs, taken approximately 15 days before vaccination. This chain uses TRBV2 with TRBJ2-1, with TRBD2 identical over 8 bases. The CDR3, as DNA: TGTGCCAGCAGTGATCGGGCGGGAGGTTCCTACAATGAGCAGTTCTTC. Encoded protein: CASSDRAGGSYNEQFF.